One and the same sample provided the 13 T cell receptor beta chains below, sequenced in a study of cytomegalovirus exposure and HLA in healthy donors. The repertoire was sequenced with immunoSEQ multiplex PCR; TCRdb's copy has only in-frame clones and lacks some. This table has 100,000 to 150,000 clones, 85% to 95% appearing once. The sequenced sample was PBMCs. Receptors originate from a woman between 18 and 29 years old in good health and CMV-seronegative.

The CDR3 reads CASSPGLAGLSYEQYF. The CDR3 coding sequence is TGCGCCAGCAGCCCGGGACTAGCGGGTCTATCCTACGAGCAGTACTTC. The gene calls are TRBV5-1 and TRBJ2-7, with TRBD2 matching over 12 bases. The V segment lost 4 bases and the J segment 1 base; nucleotides outside the gene matches: 6. This CDR3 is built from 16 residues. CDR1 is SGHRS, CDR2 YFSETQ, per germline.

V is TRBV6-1 and J is TRBJ1-2; tentatively, D is TRBD1 (6 bases). The ends were cut back, 2 bases at V and 4 bases at J, with 14 bases in the middle. There are 15 residues in the CDR3. Per germline, CDR1 MNHNS and CDR2 SASEGT. CDR3 sequence: CASSEQGSNLYGYTF. The CDR3 DNA reads TGTGCCAGCAGTGAACAGGGGTCTAATCTCTATGGCTACACCTTC.

The V gene is TRBV30, the J gene TRBJ1-2, with 11 bases identical to TRBD1. Germline assignment: CDR1 GTSNPN and CDR2 SVGIG (reference sequence). The CDR3 spans 14 residues. The junction had 4 bases not matched to a gene; V was cut back by 0 bases and J by 7 bases. CDR3 sequence reads: CAWSVGTGGGGYTF. The CDR3, as DNA: TGTGCCTGGAGTGTAGGGACAGGGGGAGGTGGCTACACCTTC.

The chain combines TRBV2 with TRBJ1-2, with 7 bases matching TRBD1. Trimming cost V 6 bases and J 4 bases; bases outside gene matches: 5. This CDR3 has 13 amino acids. CDR1 SNHLY and CDR2 FYNNEI come from the germline V gene. This chain's CDR3 is CASRGAGGYGYTF. DNA of the CDR3: TGTGCCAGCAGAGGTGCAGGGGGCTATGGCTACACCTTC.

This clone was found once. The chain employs TRBV6-1 and TRBJ1-1; 7 bases are shared with TRBD1. This CDR3 has 17 amino acids. The V segment lost 3 bases and the J segment 1 base; nucleotides outside the gene matches: 11. Germline V lookup: CDR1 MNHNS, CDR2 SASEGT. CDR3: CASSDRQGLGRNTEAFF. CDR3 coding DNA: TGTGCCAGCAGTGACCGACAGGGTCTCGGTAGGAACACTGAAGCTTTCTTT.

The chain couples TRBV9 to TRBJ2-1; 10 nucleotides agree with TRBD2. The germline CDR1 and CDR2 sequences are SGDLS and YYNGEE. Germline trimming cut 0 bases from V and 5 bases from J; bases unmatched to any gene: 2. The CDR3 totals 15 residues. CDR3 in amino acids: CASSVGTSGDNEQFF. The CDR3 DNA is TGTGCCAGCAGCGTAGGGACTAGCGGCGACAATGAGCAGTTCTTC.

In its sample, this clone was seen once. The chain uses TRBV2 and TRBJ1-2; D ambiguous. Trimming removed 4 bases at V and 0 bases at J, with 15 bases between. There are 16 residues in the CDR3. In germline, CDR1 is SNHLY, CDR2 FYNNEI. The CDR3 spells CASSGELGSANYGYTF. CDR3 nucleotide sequence: TGTGCCAGCAGTGGAGAATTGGGCTCAGCTAACTATGGCTACACCTTC.

The rearrangement uses TRBV23-1 and TRBJ1-5; possible D gene TRBD1, 6 bases. TRBV23-1 qualifies as an ORF whose function is uncertain. Trimming left V 0 bases short and J 5 bases short, with 23 bases between. CDR3 size: 19 residues. CDR3 nucleotide sequence: TGCGCCAGCAGTCAATCGACGGACAGCGGGGCCCCTACTTATCAGCCCCAGCATTTT. It translates to CASSQSTDSGAPTYQPQHF.

The V and J genes are TRBV27 and TRBJ1-6; D perhaps matches TRBD1 (5 bases). Germline lookup yields CDR1 MNHEY and CDR2 SMNVEV (reference sequence). The CDR3 sequence is 14 residues long. V dropped 2 bases and J dropped 9 bases, with 11 bases sitting between them. The CDR3 DNA reads as TGTGCCAGCAGTTTAGGGACTAAAGCTTCACCCCTCCACTTT. It yields the protein CASSLGTKASPLHF.

Concerning this clone itself: At one end, the junction sequence differs from germline, possibly due to a read error. The genes are TRBV4-1 and TRBJ2-1; the match to TRBD2 covers 10 bases. The CDR3 has 15 amino acids. Germline values: CDR1 MGHRA, CDR2 YSYEKL. The CDR3: CASSQDRGLAIEKFF. The DNA for the CDR3 is TGCGCCAGCAGCCAAGATAGGGGACTAGCGATTGAGAAGTTCTTC.

The V call is TRBV4-1, the J call TRBJ1-2; maybe TRBD1 (5 bases). The V gene's germline CDR1 is MGHRA and CDR2 YSYEKL. Deletions cut 1 base from V and 4 bases from J, with 10 bases between. This CDR3 region has 14 residues. The CDR3 sequence is CASSQVGQGYGYTF. For the CDR3, the DNA is TGCGCCAGCAGCCAAGTTGGGCAGGGCTATGGCTACACCTTC.

This chain links TRBV28 with TRBJ2-1; 8 bases agree with TRBD2. J lost 5 bases, V lost 3 bases, and 12 bases had no gene match. CDR1 MDHEN and CDR2 SYDVKM come from the germline V gene. The CDR3 is 17 residues long. CDR3 in DNA: TGTGCCAGCAGTTTGGGGACCGGAGCGGGAGTTAACAATGAGCAGTTCTTC. Translating it yields CASSLGTGAGVNNEQFF.

This clone was found once. This chain connects TRBV5-4 to TRBJ1-3, with D possibly TRBD1 on 5 matching bases. The CDR3 consists of 14 residues. The germline V and J ends were trimmed by 2 bases and 1 base, with 7 bases remaining between them. Germline CDR1 SGHNT, CDR2 YYREEE (reference sequence). CDR3 amino acids: CASSLAGSGNTIYF. CDR3 bases: TGTGCCAGCAGCTTAGCAGGGTCTGGAAACACCATATATTTT.